The sample holds one count of the clone carrying this TCR beta chain. Noted time point: baseline pretreatment blood. The treatment denotes: 15 Gy SBRT to primary tumor, nephrectomy 4 weeks later. Assay used: immunoSEQ multiplex PCR; TCRdb lists only in-frame clones, some missing. The data contain approximately 140,000 clones, around four fifths of them singletons. The V gene's germline CDR1 is LNHDA and CDR2 SQIVND (reference sequence). The ends were cut back, 3 bases at V and 7 bases at J, with 6 bases in the middle. This CDR3 is built from 11 residues. This sample stems from a study of radiation and T cells in renal cell carcinoma.

The sequences come from blood, collected from a patient whose treatment included radiotherapy and nephrectomy. This TCR came from a woman aged 45-65 years with renal cell carcinoma. V gene TRBV19 combines with J gene TRBJ2-5; possible D gene TRBD1, 6 bases. The CDR3 spells CASSMDRTQYF. In DNA form, the CDR3 reads TGTGCCAGTAGTATGGACAGGACCCAGTACTTC.